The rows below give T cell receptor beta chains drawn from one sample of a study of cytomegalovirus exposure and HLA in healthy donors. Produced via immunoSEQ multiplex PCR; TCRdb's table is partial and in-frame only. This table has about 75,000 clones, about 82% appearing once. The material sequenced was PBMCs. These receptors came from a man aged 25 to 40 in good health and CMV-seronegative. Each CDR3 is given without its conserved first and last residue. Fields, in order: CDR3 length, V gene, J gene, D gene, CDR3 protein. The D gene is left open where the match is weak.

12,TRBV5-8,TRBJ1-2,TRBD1,ASKLKGGLYGYT
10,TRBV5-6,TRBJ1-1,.,ASSPGRSLAF
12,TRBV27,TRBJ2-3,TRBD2,ASRYSDGGDTQY
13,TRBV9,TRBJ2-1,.,ASSVGGADYNEQF
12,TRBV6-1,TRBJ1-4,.,ASSRGSTNEKLF
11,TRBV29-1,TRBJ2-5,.,SGRQIQKETQY
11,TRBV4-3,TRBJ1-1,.,ASSRTKNTEAF
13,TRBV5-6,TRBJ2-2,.,ASSLGQKYTGELF
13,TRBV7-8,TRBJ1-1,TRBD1,ASSSVQDRGFEAF
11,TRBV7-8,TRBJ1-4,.,ASSLQGNEKLF
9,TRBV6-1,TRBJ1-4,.,ASNYNEKLF
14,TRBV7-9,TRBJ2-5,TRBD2,ASSLMKRGGRGTQY
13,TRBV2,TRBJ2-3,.,ASSPMLSVADTQY
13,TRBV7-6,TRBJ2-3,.,ASSLGHRSTDTQY
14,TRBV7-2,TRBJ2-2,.,ASSRTARRDTGELF
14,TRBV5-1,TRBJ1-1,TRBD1,ASSLGQGHTNTEAF
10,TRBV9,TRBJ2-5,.,ASSPNRETQY
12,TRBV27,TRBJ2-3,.,ASSFSTGTDTQY
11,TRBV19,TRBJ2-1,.,ASRTARGNEQF
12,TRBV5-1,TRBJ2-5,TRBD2,ASSLGAGEETQY
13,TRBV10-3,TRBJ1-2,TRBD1,AIRDSGQGNYGYT
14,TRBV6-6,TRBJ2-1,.,ASRPLGGALWNEQF
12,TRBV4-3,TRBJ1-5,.,ASSPAGKDQPQH
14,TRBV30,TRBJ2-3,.,AYQAPWGGRMNTQY
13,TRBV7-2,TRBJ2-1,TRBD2,ASSIAGGDGREQF
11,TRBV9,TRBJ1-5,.,ASSGQGYQPQH
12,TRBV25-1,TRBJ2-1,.,ASSELNRADEQF
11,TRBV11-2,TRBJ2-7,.,ASSPMDRYEQY
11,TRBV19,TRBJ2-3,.,ASSRKATDTQY
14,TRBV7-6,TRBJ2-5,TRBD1,ASSMHQGAMEETQY
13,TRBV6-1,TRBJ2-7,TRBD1,ASRPPRDRGYEQY
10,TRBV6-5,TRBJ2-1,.,ASRFSSDEQF
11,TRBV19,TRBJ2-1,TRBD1,ASSSTGASEQF
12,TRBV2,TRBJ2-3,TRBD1,AGRTGVSTDTQY
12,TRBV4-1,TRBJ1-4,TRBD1,ASSPRTGKEKLF
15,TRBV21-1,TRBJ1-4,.,ASSKVVGTGTNEKLF
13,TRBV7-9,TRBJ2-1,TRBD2,ASSPWQRELDEQF
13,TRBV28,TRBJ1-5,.,ASSPPQGWGQPQH
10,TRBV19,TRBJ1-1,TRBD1,ASSIRDREAF
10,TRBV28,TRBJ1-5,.,ATADRLRPQH
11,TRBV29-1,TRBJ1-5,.,SVGGKRNQPQH
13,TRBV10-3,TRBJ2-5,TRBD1,ASRTGALAGETQY
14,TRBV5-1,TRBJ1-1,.,ASSLSLGRLNTEAF
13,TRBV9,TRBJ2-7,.,ASSVQLGQTYEQY
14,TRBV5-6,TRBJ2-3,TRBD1,ASSLDRGHFTDTQY
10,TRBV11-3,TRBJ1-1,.,ASSLDQGEAF
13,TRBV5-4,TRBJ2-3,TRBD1,ASSRGQGVSDTQY
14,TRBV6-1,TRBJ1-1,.,ASSENGSGMNTEAF